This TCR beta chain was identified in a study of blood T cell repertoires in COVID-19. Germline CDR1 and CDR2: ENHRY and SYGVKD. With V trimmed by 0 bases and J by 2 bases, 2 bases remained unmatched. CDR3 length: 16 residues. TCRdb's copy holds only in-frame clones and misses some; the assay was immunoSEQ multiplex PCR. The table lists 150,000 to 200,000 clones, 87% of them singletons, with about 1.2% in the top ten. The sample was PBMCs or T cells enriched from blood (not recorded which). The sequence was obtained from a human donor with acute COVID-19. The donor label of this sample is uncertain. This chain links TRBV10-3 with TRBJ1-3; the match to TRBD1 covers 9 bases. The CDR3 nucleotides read TGTGCCATCAGTGAGTCTCGACAGGGGGCTGGAAACACCATATATTTT. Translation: CAISESRQGAGNTIYF.